Following are 14 T cell receptor beta chains from one sample sequenced in a study of identical twins. Each CDR3 protein is one row after TCRdb ran MiXCR on the 5' RACE reads. The sample has hundreds of thousands of distinct CDR3 sequences; less than 25% are singletons. These records were also assigned to another study, of T cells expressing NK-cell markers.

Sequenced input: CD4+ T cells sorted from blood. These receptors came from a woman between 18 and 29 years old in good health.

At least ten counts were recorded for this clonotype. The gene calls are TRBV11-2 and TRBJ1-2; TRBD1 matches at 11 bases. In germline, CDR1 is SGHAT, CDR2 FQNNGV. The junction had 8 bases not matched to a gene; V was cut back by 5 bases and J by 3 bases. The CDR3 covers 16 residues. The CDR3 DNA sequence: TGTGCCAGCAGCCCGTGGACAGGGGGCGGATACTATGGCTACACCTTC. Amino acids: CASSPWTGGGYYGYTF.

This clonotype appeared a few times. The chain is built from TRBV6-5 and TRBJ2-7; D uncertain. Trimming took 2 bases from V and 5 from J, leaving 19 bases between them. The CDR3 length is 16 residues. Germline CDR1 and CDR2: MNHEY and SVGAGI. The CDR3 is CASSYRVGLSENEQYF. The CDR3 DNA reads as TGTGCCAGCAGTTACAGGGTCGGGCTATCCGAGAACGAGCAGTACTTC.

The rearrangement links TRBV20-1 to TRBJ2-7; no definite D call. The CDR3 spans 12 residues. Deletions cut 6 bases from V and 2 bases from J, with 11 bases between. Germline CDR1 reads DFQATT; CDR2 reads SNEGSKA (reference sequence). DNA of the CDR3: TGCAGTGCAGAGGCCCAGGCCTACGAGCAGTACTTC. The encoded protein is CSAEAQAYEQYF.

This clonotype has just a few counts. The J gene is TRBJ1-2, the V gene TRBV29-1; possibly TRBD1 for D (6 bases). This CDR3 region has 12 residues. CDR1 and CDR2 from the germline V gene are SQVTM and ANQGSEA. Trimming pared 4 bases from V and 4 bases from J, leaving 10 bases between. The CDR3 DNA is TGCAGCGTTGGGGGACAATCCTATGGCTACACCTTC. Residues: CSVGGQSYGYTF.

This clonotype came up once. The rearrangement uses TRBV10-3 and TRBJ2-4; D is ambiguous. CDR1 and CDR2 (germline): ENHRY, SYGVKD. The CDR3 is 14 residues long. Trimming shortened V by 3 bases and J by 1 base, and 7 bases separated the two germline ends. The CDR3 here is CAISESGAKNIQYF. DNA for the CDR3: TGTGCCATCAGTGAATCCGGGGCCAAAAACATTCAGTACTTC.

The gene calls are TRBV20-1 and TRBJ1-1; possible D gene TRBD1, 6 bases. Trimming took off 4 bases at V and 4 bases at J, with 10 bases between the two ends. This CDR3 has 12 amino acids. The germline V gene encodes CDR1 DFQATT and CDR2 SNEGSKA (reference sequence). The CDR3 DNA reads TGCAGTGCTAAACAGGGCACCACTGAAGCTTTCTTT. It translates to CSAKQGTTEAFF.

CDR3 sequence reads: CASSSFTSVSTDTQYF. In DNA, the CDR3 is TGTGCCAGCAGCTCTTTTACTAGCGTCAGCACAGATACGCAGTATTTT. The chain is built from TRBV5-5 and TRBJ2-3; 7 bases are a match to TRBD2. This CDR3 spans 16 amino acids. CDR1 is SGHKS and CDR2 is YYEKEE in the germline V gene (reference sequence). Trimming at V came to 3 bases and at J to 0 bases, leaving 7 bases not matched to a gene.

The chain couples TRBV6-1 to TRBJ2-7; D assignment may be TRBD1 or TRBD2 (5 bases each). The germline V gene encodes CDR1 MNHNS and CDR2 SASEGT. The CDR3 is made up of 14 amino acids. V was cut by 9 bases and J by 0 bases, with 15 bases left in between. CDR3 bases: TGTGCCAGTTCCGGGACGGCGAGCTCCTACGAGCAGTACTTC. Translating it yields CASSGTASSYEQYF.

The V call is TRBV20-1, the J call TRBJ2-5; 11 nucleotides align to TRBD2. Germline assignment: CDR1 DFQATT and CDR2 SNEGSKA (reference sequence). The V segment lost 6 bases and the J segment 0 bases; nucleotides outside the gene matches: 9. This CDR3 spans 16 amino acids. The CDR3 is CSASPGLAVYQETQYF. For the CDR3, the DNA is TGCAGTGCCAGTCCGGGACTAGCGGTGTACCAAGAGACCCAGTACTTC.

In its sample, this clonotype was seen a few times. The chain employs TRBV27 and TRBJ2-3; TRBD1 is a possible D gene (6 bases). This CDR3 has 14 residues. Germline V gives CDR1 MNHEY, CDR2 SMNVEV (reference sequence). Between the trimmed V and J ends, which lost 5 bases and 5 bases, there was a span of 14 bases. CDR3 region: CASSGRQARDTQYF. CDR3 nucleotides: TGTGCCAGCAGTGGCAGACAGGCCCGAGATACGCAGTATTTT.

The chain recombines TRBV5-1 with TRBJ2-3; D is possibly TRBD2 (6 bases). Trimming took off 4 bases at V and 6 bases at J, with 15 bases between the two ends. Per the germline V gene, CDR1 is SGHRS and CDR2 is YFSETQ. This CDR3 region has 14 residues. The CDR3 here is CASSRGGLGDTQYF. For the CDR3, the DNA is TGCGCCAGCAGCAGGGGAGGCCTGGGGGATACGCAGTATTTT.

V usage is TRBV27 and J usage is TRBJ2-5; no firm D call. Germline V gives CDR1 MNHEY, CDR2 SMNVEV (reference sequence). The length of the CDR3 is 14 residues. V was shortened by 1 base and J by 5 bases, with 11 bases between the two germline ends. DNA of the CDR3: TGTGCCAGCAGTTTATATCCTAGAGGCGAGACCCAGTACTTC. Its translation is CASSLYPRGETQYF.

The CDR3 loop is CASSSRDSYEQYF. Written as DNA, the CDR3 is TGTGCCAGCAGTTCCAGGGACTCCTACGAGCAGTACTTC. The chain carries TRBV6-2 or TRBV6-3 and TRBJ2-7, with D possibly matching TRBD1 (5 bases). From germline, CDR1 is MNHEY and CDR2 SVGEGT. This CDR3 has 13 residues. Trimming left V 4 bases short and J 0 bases short, with 7 bases between.

CDR3 DNA sequence: TGTGCCAGCCGCGACTCGGACAGGCTGGCTTTCTTT. Its translation is CASRDSDRLAFF. The rearrangement links TRBV7-9 to TRBJ1-1, with 7 bases aligning to TRBD1. V lost 8 bases, J lost 11 bases, and 11 bases stayed unmatched. The V gene's germline CDR1 is SEHNR and CDR2 FQNEAQ (reference sequence). This CDR3 region has 12 residues.